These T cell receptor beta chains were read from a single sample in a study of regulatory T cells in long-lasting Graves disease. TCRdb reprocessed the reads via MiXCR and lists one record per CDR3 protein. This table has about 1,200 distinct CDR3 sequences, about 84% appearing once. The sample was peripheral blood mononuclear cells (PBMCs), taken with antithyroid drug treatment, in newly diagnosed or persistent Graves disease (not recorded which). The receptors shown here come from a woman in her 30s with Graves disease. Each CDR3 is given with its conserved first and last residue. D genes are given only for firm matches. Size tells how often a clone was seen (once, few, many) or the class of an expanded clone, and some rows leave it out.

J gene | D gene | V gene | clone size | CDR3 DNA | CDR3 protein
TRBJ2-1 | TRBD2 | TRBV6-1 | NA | TGTGCCAGCAGTGAAGCGGCGGGAGGCTACAATGAGCAGTTCTTC | CASSEAAGGYNEQFF
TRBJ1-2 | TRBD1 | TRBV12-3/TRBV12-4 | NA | TGTGCCAGCAGTCCGGGACAGGGGCCTAACTATGGCTACACCTTC | CASSPGQGPNYGYTF
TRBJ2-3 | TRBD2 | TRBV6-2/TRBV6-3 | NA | TGTGCCAGCAGTTACGACCCGGGAGGTGCGGATACGCAGTATTTT | CASSYDPGGADTQYF
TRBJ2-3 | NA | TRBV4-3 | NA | TGCGCCAGCAGCCAAGTCGTGACAGTCACAGATACGCAGTATTTT | CASSQVVTVTDTQYF
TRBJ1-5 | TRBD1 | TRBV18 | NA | TGTGCCAGCTCACCTCGACAGGGGAATCAGCCCCAGCATTTT | CASSPRQGNQPQHF
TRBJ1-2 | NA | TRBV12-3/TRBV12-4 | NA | TGTGCCAGCAGTGCCCAGCGGTATGGCTACACCTTC | CASSAQRYGYTF
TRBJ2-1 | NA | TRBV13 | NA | TGTGCCAGCAGCTTAGGAATAGACGTAGTCTATGAGCAGTTCTTC | CASSLGIDVVYEQFF
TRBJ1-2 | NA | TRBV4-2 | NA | TGTGCCAGCACTGTGCAGGGGTTCCAGCAGGGCTACACCTTC | CASTVQGFQQGYTF
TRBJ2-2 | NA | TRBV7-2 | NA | TGTGCCAGCAGCTTAGAGGGGGCCGGGGAGCTGTTTTTT | CASSLEGAGELFF
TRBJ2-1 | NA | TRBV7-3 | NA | TGTGCCAGCAGCTTAATTTCCGGTTTAACCTACAATGAGCAGTTCTTC | CASSLISGLTYNEQFF
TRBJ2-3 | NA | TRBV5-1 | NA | TGCGCCAGCAGCCCGAGGCTCGGAGGCACAGATACGCAGTATTTT | CASSPRLGGTDTQYF
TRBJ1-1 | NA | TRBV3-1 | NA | TGTGCCAGCAGCCATAAAGGGGAAGCTTTCTTT | CASSHKGEAFF
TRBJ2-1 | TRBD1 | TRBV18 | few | TGTGCCAGCTCACCTTGGACAGGGGGGTACAATGAGCAGTTCTTC | CASSPWTGGYNEQFF
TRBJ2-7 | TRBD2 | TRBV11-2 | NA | TGTGCCAGCAGCCTGACTAGCGGGAGGATCTACGAGCAGTACTTC | CASSLTSGRIYEQYF
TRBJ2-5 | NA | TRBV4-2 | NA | TGTGCCAGCAGCCAAGGGGAGTTCGGCGAGACCCAGTACTTC | CASSQGEFGETQYF
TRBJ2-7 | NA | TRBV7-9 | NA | TGTGCCAGCAGCTTGGGCTCCTACGAGCAGTACTTC | CASSLGSYEQYF
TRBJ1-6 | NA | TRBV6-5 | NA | TGTGCCAGCAGTTACTCCCCTTGGGCTAATTCACCCCTCCACTTT | CASSYSPWANSPLHF
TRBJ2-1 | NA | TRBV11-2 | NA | TGTGCCAGCAGCCCAAGGGAAGATGAGCAGTTCTTC | CASSPREDEQFF
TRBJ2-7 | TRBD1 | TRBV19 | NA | TGTGCCAGTAGTCCTGGGACAGGGGGCAGCTCCTACGAGCAGTACTTC | CASSPGTGGSSYEQYF
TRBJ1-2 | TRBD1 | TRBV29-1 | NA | TGCAGCGTTGTAGGGACAGGAAACTATGGCTACACCTTC | CSVVGTGNYGYTF
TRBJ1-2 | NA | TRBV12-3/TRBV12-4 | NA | TGTGCCAGCAGTCAGGGGACGGGACTCTATGGCTACACCTTC | CASSQGTGLYGYTF
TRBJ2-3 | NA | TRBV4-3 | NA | TGCGCCAGCAGCTTTGGGGGGGCTGGCACAGATACGCAGTATTTT | CASSFGGAGTDTQYF
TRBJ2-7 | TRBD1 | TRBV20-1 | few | TGCAGTGCTAGAGATAGGACAGGGGCCCCCTACGAGCAGTACTTC | CSARDRTGAPYEQYF
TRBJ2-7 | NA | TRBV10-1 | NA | TGCGCCAGCAGTGAAGGGGGATCTGGCACCTACGAGCAGTACTTC | CASSEGGSGTYEQYF
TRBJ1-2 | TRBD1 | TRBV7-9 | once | TGTGCCAGCAGCATCGGGACAGCGGATTATGGCTACACCTTC | CASSIGTADYGYTF
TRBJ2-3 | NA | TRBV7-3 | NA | TGTGCCAGCAGCCCCCATAGACAGGAGGTAACCACAGATACGCAGTATTTT | CASSPHRQEVTTDTQYF
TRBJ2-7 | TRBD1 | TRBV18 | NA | TGTGCCAGCTCACCACCGGGACAGGACAACGAGCAGTACTTC | CASSPPGQDNEQYF
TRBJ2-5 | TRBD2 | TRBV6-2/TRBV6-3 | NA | TGTGCCAGCAGTTACTTAAGCGGGAGTGGACAAGAGACCCAGTACTTC | CASSYLSGSGQETQYF
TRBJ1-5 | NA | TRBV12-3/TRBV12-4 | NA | TGTGCCAGCAGTTTGTGGGGGGAAGGCAATCAGCCCCAGCATTTT | CASSLWGEGNQPQHF